The clone carrying this T cell receptor (beta chain) occurred a few times. Germline-derived CDR1 and CDR2 are LNHDA and SQIVND (reference sequence). After removal of 5 bases from V and 5 bases from J, the junction contained 9 bases not matched to a gene. This CDR3 contains 15 residues. The data are from a study of early T cells in non-severe SARS-CoV-2 infection. TCRdb ran MiXCR on the 5' RACE reads and lists one entry per CDR3 protein. The table records tens of thousands of distinct CDR3 sequences, approximately 15% of them present only once. The V and J genes are TRBV19 and TRBJ2-7, with 10 bases fitting TRBD1. The TCR originated in an adult who was a healthcare worker with PCR-confirmed SARS-CoV-2 infection or an uninfected control (not recorded which). Sequences were derived from whole blood, sampled at baseline. The CDR3 reads CASSFRDRGFDEQYF. As DNA, the CDR3 is TGTGCCAGTAGTTTCCGGGACAGGGGCTTCGACGAGCAGTACTTC.